This TCR beta chain originates from a study of cytomegalovirus exposure and HLA in healthy donors. Both 60 Vbeta primers and 13 Jbeta primers went into the PCR. Clones were sequenced by immunoSEQ multiplex PCR, and TCRdb holds only the in-frame ones, with some missing. Counted here are around 230,000 clones, about 88% occurring once; the ten biggest clones make up roughly 0.26%. Findings of the study overall: Owing to their indistinguishability, certain V segments, notably TRBV6-2 and TRBV6-3, were excluded.

A word on this clone: Its antigen is not identified.

CDR1 is MNHEY, CDR2 SVGAGI, per germline. The CDR3 is 13 amino acids. The chain links TRBV6-5 to TRBJ2-5; TRBD1 agrees at 9 bases. The end of the DNA aligns better with TRBJ2-7, so the J call may be wrong. The sample taken for sequencing was PBMCs. The sequence derives from a girl aged 2 to 9 in good health and CMV-seronegative. CDR3 coding DNA: TGTGCCAGCAGCGCCGGGACAGGGTACGAGCAGTACTTC. Translated: CASSAGTGYEQYF.